These 21 T cell receptor beta chains share one sample of origin, sequenced in a study of radiotherapy plus CTLA-4 blockade in lung cancer. Clones were read by immunoSEQ multiplex PCR, and TCRdb kept only the in-frame ones, dropping some. The sample has about 120,000 clones; around 90% are singletons. The specimen was peripheral blood, collected from a patient treated with radiotherapy plus ipilimumab. The receptors were gathered from a human donor with non-small cell lung cancer that progressed on radiotherapy plus ipilimumab.

This chain uses TRBV5-4 with TRBJ2-7; possibly TRBD2 for D (5 bases). Trimming stripped 4 bases from V and 3 bases from J, with 20 bases between. Germline CDR1 is SGHNT and CDR2 is YYREEE (reference sequence). The CDR3 sequence is 16 residues long. The CDR3 region is CASSMRTAPSSYEQYF. The CDR3 DNA follows: TGTGCCAGCAGCATGCGGACTGCTCCAAGTAGCTACGAGCAGTACTTC. The entire variable domain, with the rest obtained from reference TRBV5-4 and TRBJ2-7, is as follows: ETGVTQSPTHLIKTRGQQVTLRCSSQSGHNTVSWYQQALGQGPQFIFQYYREEENGRGNFPPRFSGLQFPNYSSELNVNALELDDSALYLCASSMRTAPSSYEQYFGPGTRLTVT.

The rearrangement uses TRBV13 and TRBJ1-5; D remains ambiguous. CDR1 is PRHDT, CDR2 FYEKMQ, per germline (reference sequence). This CDR3 comprises 16 residues. Trimming pared 8 bases from V and 1 base from J, leaving 18 bases between. CDR3 protein: CASAVGSKSSNQPQHF. CDR3 DNA sequence: TGTGCCAGCGCGGTTGGGAGTAAATCGAGCAATCAGCCCCAGCATTTT. The full variable domain, in which reference TRBV13 and TRBJ1-5 provide the parts outside the CDR3, is AAGVIQSPRHLIKEKRETATLKCYPIPRHDTVYWYQQGPGQDPQFLISFYEKMQSDKGSIPDRFSAQQFSDYHSELNMSSLELGDSALYFCASAVGSKSSNQPQHFGDGTRLSIL.

The genes are TRBV9 and TRBJ2-2; D not certain. The CDR3 totals 14 residues. Trimming took 0 bases from V and 2 from J, leaving 5 bases between them. Germline V gives CDR1 SGDLS, CDR2 YYNGEE. CDR3 region: CASSVAVNTGELFF. The CDR3 DNA reads as TGTGCCAGCAGCGTAGCGGTAAACACCGGGGAGCTGTTTTTT.

The chain uses TRBV29-1 and TRBJ2-1; D remains unclear. CDR1 and CDR2 (germline): SQVTM, ANQGSEA. Trimming left V 3 bases short and J 9 bases short, with 12 bases between. This CDR3 region has 12 residues. The CDR3 reads CSVDEAVSEQFF. For the CDR3, the DNA is TGCAGCGTTGATGAGGCCGTCAGTGAGCAGTTCTTC.

This chain's CDR3 is CAISAGGSLQPQHF. DNA for the CDR3: TGTGCCATCAGTGCCGGGGGTTCGCTTCAGCCCCAGCATTTT. The chain has TRBV10-3 and TRBJ1-5, with a tentative D call TRBD1 (5 bases). The V gene lost 4 bases and the J gene lost 6 bases, with 13 bases spanning the gap. Germline CDR1 ENHRY, CDR2 SYGVKD. The CDR3 has 14 amino acids.

This chain connects TRBV4-2 to TRBJ2-3, with TRBD2 identical over 8 bases. This CDR3 comprises 15 residues. The V segment lost 1 base and the J segment 4 bases; nucleotides outside the gene matches: 4. Germline V gene sequence: CDR1 LGHNA, CDR2 YNFKEQ. The CDR3 nucleotides read TGTGCCAGCAGCCAAGGAGCGGGAGTGCCAGATACGCAGTATTTT. It encodes CASSQGAGVPDTQYF.

This chain uses TRBV5-1 with TRBJ2-7, with D tentatively TRBD1 (6 bases). V shed 4 bases and J shed 0 bases, with 11 bases lying between them. CDR3 size: 14 residues. Germline lookup yields CDR1 SGHRS and CDR2 YFSETQ. DNA for the CDR3: TGCGCCAGCAGCCGGCAGGGGCCCTCCTACGAGCAGTACTTC. It is translated as CASSRQGPSYEQYF.

The DNA for the CDR3 is TGTGCCATCAGTGAAGGGACCGGGGCTCAGCCCCAGCATTTT. It codes for CAISEGTGAQPQHF. The chain combines TRBV10-3 with TRBJ1-5; D is possibly TRBD1 (5 bases). The CDR3 spans 14 residues. V lost 3 bases, J lost 6 bases, and 12 bases lay in between. Per germline, CDR1 ENHRY and CDR2 SYGVKD.

The V call is TRBV2, the J call TRBJ1-2; possible D gene TRBD1, 5 bases. The CDR3 is 13 amino acids. The germline gives CDR1 SNHLY, CDR2 FYNNEI. V was trimmed by 3 bases and J by 1 base, leaving 6 bases between them. The CDR3 coding sequence is TGTGCCAGCAGTGAGGGGCTTAACTATGGCTACACCTTC. Translation: CASSEGLNYGYTF. The variable domain in full, with the rest retrieved from reference TRBV2 and TRBJ1-2, is EPEVTQTPSHQVTQMGQEVILRCVPISNHLYFYWYRQILGQKVEFLVSFYNNEISEKSEIFDDQFSVERPDGSNFTLKIRSTKLEDSAMYFCASSEGLNYGYTFGSGTRLTVV.

This clone was seen only once. V and J are TRBV13 and TRBJ2-3, with a weak D call TRBD1 (5 bases). Germline V gene sequence: CDR1 PRHDT, CDR2 FYEKMQ (reference sequence). The CDR3 length is 14 residues. V was pared by 0 bases and J by 1 base, with 5 bases between. As DNA, the CDR3 is TGTGCCAGCAGCTTAGGAGGGGGCACAGATACGCAGTATTTT. Protein sequence: CASSLGGGTDTQYF.

The chain employs TRBV28 and TRBJ1-2; D remains ambiguous. The CDR3 has 12 amino acids. CDR1 MDHEN and CDR2 SYDVKM come from the germline V gene. Trimming removed 3 bases at V and 0 bases at J, with 2 bases between. Written as DNA, the CDR3 is TGTGCCAGCAGTTTTACTAACTATGGCTACACCTTC. Translated: CASSFTNYGYTF.

V gene TRBV15 combines with J gene TRBJ2-5; 10 bases fit TRBD1. The CDR3 is 17 residues long. The ends lost 1 base at V and 1 base at J; junction bases unmatched: 6. The germline V gene has CDR1 LNHNV and CDR2 YYDKDF (reference sequence). This chain's CDR3 is CATSRAGTGAGQETQYF. In nucleotides, the CDR3 is TGTGCCACCAGCAGAGCGGGGACAGGGGCGGGCCAAGAGACCCAGTACTTC.

This clone has only one observation. At the DNA level, this CDR3 is encoded by other sequences in the same sample as well. The chain has TRBV5-1 and TRBJ2-7, with 11 bases that match TRBD2. Germline V gene data show CDR1 as SGHRS and CDR2 as YFSETQ. This CDR3 spans 15 amino acids. V lost 4 bases to trimming and J lost 7 bases; unmatched junction nucleotides: 10. CDR3 loop: CASSGLAGGPGEQYF. DNA of the CDR3: TGCGCCAGCAGCGGATTAGCGGGAGGGCCGGGTGAGCAGTACTTC.

V gene TRBV27 combines with J gene TRBJ2-7; D ambiguous. CDR1 and CDR2 from the germline V gene are MNHEY and SMNVEV (reference sequence). V gave up 4 bases and J gave up 1 base, with 8 bases separating them. The CDR3 extends over 13 amino acids. CDR3 region: CASSYSSSYEQYF. The CDR3 coding sequence is TGTGCCAGCAGTTATTCGTCTTCCTACGAGCAGTACTTC.

V is TRBV7-9 and J is TRBJ1-3; TRBD1 is a possible D gene (5 bases). CDR1 and CDR2 from the germline V gene are SEHNR and FQNEAQ (reference sequence). The CDR3 runs to 18 residues. V gave up 5 bases and J gave up 0 bases, with 20 bases separating them. The CDR3 spells CASSPRPPGPDSGNTIYF. CDR3 nucleotide sequence: TGTGCCAGCAGCCCTAGGCCTCCGGGACCGGACTCTGGAAACACCATATATTTT.

The rearrangement uses TRBV10-2 and TRBJ2-1; 9 positions match TRBD1. CDR3 length equals 14 residues. The germline gives CDR1 WSHSY, CDR2 SAAADI. V shed 6 bases and J 7 bases; nucleotides not matched to a gene: 7. The CDR3 bases are TGCGCCAGCAGGGGACGGACAGGGGAGAATGAGCAGTTCTTC. Translated: CASRGRTGENEQFF.

This chain connects TRBV9 to TRBJ1-1; D unclear. The CDR3 is 15 residues long. V shed 0 bases and J shed 2 bases, with 11 bases lying between them. The germline gives CDR1 SGDLS, CDR2 YYNGEE. The CDR3 DNA follows: TGTGCCAGCAGCGTAGTCCCAGGTCGAAACACTGAAGCTTTCTTT. Its translation: CASSVVPGRNTEAFF.

The chain employs TRBV13 and TRBJ1-2; D gene unclear. The CDR3 has 12 amino acids. Germline-derived CDR1 and CDR2 are PRHDT and FYEKMQ (reference sequence). The V end lost 7 bases, the J end lost 7 bases, and 13 bases lay between the germline ends. CDR3 DNA sequence: TGTGCCAGCAATCAATACGCGGCTGGCTACACCTTC. As protein: CASNQYAAGYTF. The variable domain in full, completed from reference TRBV13 and TRBJ1-2, reads AAGVIQSPRHLIKEKRETATLKCYPIPRHDTVYWYQQGPGQDPQFLISFYEKMQSDKGSIPDRFSAQQFSDYHSELNMSSLELGDSALYFCASNQYAAGYTFGSGTRLTVV.

The chain combines TRBV6-1 with TRBJ2-5; tentatively, D is TRBD1 or TRBD2 (5 bases each). V lost 5 bases, J lost 3 bases, and 13 bases lay in between. Germline loops: CDR1 MNHNS, CDR2 SASEGT. The CDR3 extends over 14 amino acids. Written as DNA, the CDR3 is TGTGCCAGCAGTAGGACTGGGGCAAAAGAGACCCAGTACTTC. Its translation: CASSRTGAKETQYF.

The chain joins TRBV29-1 to TRBJ1-1; D not certain. The CDR3 extends over 11 amino acids. The V gene's germline CDR1 is SQVTM and CDR2 ANQGSEA. Trimming removed 7 bases at V and 2 bases at J, with 8 bases between. DNA of the CDR3: TGCAGCGGCCACTCTAACACTGAAGCTTTCTTT. It specifies CSGHSNTEAFF.

The CDR3 loop is CNAQLGETQYF. For the CDR3, the DNA is TGCAATGCCCAGTTGGGAGAGACCCAGTACTTC. V is TRBV20-1 and J is TRBJ2-5; D unclear. The CDR3 extends over 11 amino acids. Germline CDR1 DFQATT, CDR2 SNEGSKA (reference sequence).